This TCR beta chain derives from a study of STAT3 mutations in large granular lymphocyte leukemia (dated by TCRdb to about 2019). Some background on the complete study: In roughly half of the longitudinally sequenced T-LGLL patients, canonical activating STAT3 mutations were detected. Patients were sequenced at around 4 time points on average, with the number of samplings per patient ranging from 2 to 8. To reconstruct clonal hierarchy and dynamics, serial deep sequencing of TCRbeta CDR3 and STAT3 was performed in patients with T-cell large granular lymphocyte leukemia. Over half of the T-LGLL patients were given one or more immunosuppressive therapy regimens, and roughly 37% of the treated patients had a hematologic response. A couple of patients with natural killer LGL leukemia were also sequenced longitudinally as controls within the study. From an initial cohort of approximately 200 LGL patients, 15 to 20 representative T-LGLL cases were chosen for longitudinal sequencing of TCRbeta and STAT3.

The same DNA, extracted from blood mononuclear cells, served for both the TCR sequencing and the STAT3 sequencing. This clone was recorded a few times. The target of this receptor is not known. Germline and junction disagree at one end, which may indicate a read error. TCRbeta libraries were sequenced on an Illumina MiSeq, averaging about 40,773 productive templates per sample. Multiplex PCR amplification was used to generate TCRbeta CDR3 libraries with the immunoSEQ assay. The original pipeline was this. Repertoire diversity was calculated as previously defined, and values close to 0 indicated extremely monoclonal samples. TCRdb carries this immuneACCESS record with in-frame sequences only. Its versions omit some clonotypes, under half of them owing to an unresolved V gene in the studies checked, with the rest unexplained. The V and J calls and clone size are taken from that table; D and trimming were inferred from the DNA. The sample yields about 5,400 clones; around 50% were counted once. Of the sample, more than 55% is held by the ten largest clones.

CDR3 length: 12 amino acids, cysteine to phenylalanine. Only the CDR3 region is kept as DNA, spanning 36 bases read in frame from base 1. CDR1 and CDR2 are read off the germline V gene as SGHNT and YENEEA. Study-level results and caveats: Persisting codominant clonotypes in some patients meant a small but highly pathogenic clone may have been missed. Because no samples were available when a clone first appeared, clonal expansion had to be inferred from samplings taken at other points. Several patients had a dominant TCR clone burden greater than the STAT3 mutant burden, which suggests that the STAT3 mutation arose secondarily within a clone that had already expanded. TCR clonotype switching after therapy was seen in about 35% of the 18 patients, with all newly emerging clones being STAT3 wild type. Variable intervals between samplings and differing treatment regimens complicated linking therapy response to changes in TCR clonal burden. At least one immunodominant TCRbeta clonotype was identified in every T-LGLL patient, and multiple immunodominant subclonotypes were identified in about half of the T-LGLL patients.

The sample comprised peripheral blood mononuclear cells. This clonotype was obtained from a woman in her 70s with T-cell large granular lymphocyte leukemia. Some clones in this sample may be carry-over from other donors' samples. The age is the age at diagnosis. In this chain, TRBV11-3 is recombined with TRBJ1-1; the D gene is perhaps TRBD1, on 6 matching bases. The DNA sequence follows: TGTGCCAGCAGCCCTAATACTCAGGGGAATATTTTT. It specifies CASSPNTQGNIF.